This T cell receptor beta chain was identified during a study of OX40 agonist ivuxolimab in advanced cancers. Germline CDR1 reads SNHLY; CDR2 reads FYNNEI. A total of 13 residues make up the CDR3, ends included. Data came from immunoSEQ multiplex PCR; TCRdb stores just in-frame clones and leaves some out. The table has 80,000 to 100,000 clones, around 94% seen once; the top ten hold over 2%. A word on this clone: No conserved phenylalanine or tryptophan is present at the end of the CDR3, so a read error is the likely explanation. The DNA is left out, because the CDR3 cannot be placed on it with certainty; the CDR3 is given as TCRdb lists it.

This clonotype was sampled from an adult with an advanced solid tumor such as melanoma, head and neck, liver or kidney cancer. The chain is built from TRBV2 and TRBJ1-2; TRBD1, the D gene given by the table, was not confirmed from the DNA. Sample: CD4+ or CD8+ T cells sorted from blood, taken in a trial of the OX40 agonist ivuxolimab. CDR3: CASSVPRRGRGAV.